The 6 T cell receptor beta chains reported below all come from one sample, sequenced in a study of blood T cell repertoires in COVID-19. Assay used: immunoSEQ multiplex PCR; TCRdb lists only in-frame clones, some missing. This sample yields some 270,000 clones, of which 75% to 90% are seen a single time; 2% to 2.5% belongs to the top ten. Sequenced material: peripheral blood. The receptors were sampled from a man aged 50 to 60 with acute or convalescent COVID-19.

The CDR3 region is CATSDTLAGETQYF. CDR3 in DNA: TGTGCCACCAGTGACACACTAGCGGGTGAGACCCAGTACTTC. The chain is built from TRBV24-1 and TRBJ2-5, with 9 bases matching TRBD2. The CDR3 has 14 residues. V dropped 4 bases and J dropped 5; count of bases not matched to a gene: 4. Per the germline V gene, CDR1 is KGHDR and CDR2 is SFDVKD.

The rearrangement joins TRBV27 to TRBJ1-6, with 10 bases fitting TRBD1. The V segment lost 0 bases and the J segment 10 bases; nucleotides outside the gene matches: 6. Per the germline V gene, CDR1 is MNHEY and CDR2 is SMNVEV (reference sequence). This CDR3 region has 16 residues. CDR3 bases: TGTGCCAGCAGTTTATCGGGGACAGGGGAAGTGTCACCCCTCCACTTT. This sequence encodes CASSLSGTGEVSPLHF.

The chain couples TRBV7-9 to TRBJ1-5; 9 nucleotides align to TRBD1. Unmatched junction bases numbered 3, after V lost 3 bases and J lost 6 bases. The CDR3 sequence is 14 residues long. Germline CDR1 is SEHNR and CDR2 is FQNEAQ (reference sequence). The CDR3: CASSFGQGSQPQHF. Written as DNA, the CDR3 is TGTGCCAGCAGCTTCGGACAGGGGAGTCAGCCCCAGCATTTT.

This chain connects TRBV5-6 to TRBJ2-2, with 8 bases matching TRBD1. Germline loops: CDR1 SGHDT, CDR2 YYEEEE. V lost 3 bases and J lost 0; bases outside the gene matches: 4. The CDR3 runs to 16 residues. CDR3 coding DNA: TGTGCCAGCAGCTACCCAGGGGGCCCGAACACCGGGGAGCTGTTTTTT. This gives the protein CASSYPGGPNTGELFF.

The chain recombines TRBV19 with TRBJ1-2; D gene ambiguous. The CDR3 runs to 14 residues. The germline gives CDR1 LNHDA, CDR2 SQIVND (reference sequence). V lost 10 bases and J lost 1, with 16 bases in between. The CDR3 spells CATRRTGINYGYTF. In DNA form, the CDR3 reads TGTGCCACACGTCGTACCGGGATTAACTATGGCTACACCTTC.

This clone was picked up one time. The chain has TRBV5-1 and TRBJ2-1, with 9 nucleotides matching TRBD2. V lost 0 bases, J lost 4 bases, and 8 bases stayed unmatched. CDR1 and CDR2 (germline): SGHRS, YFSETQ. The CDR3 consists of 17 residues. The CDR3 reads CASSLVPTSGLYNEQFF. CDR3 in DNA: TGCGCCAGCAGCTTGGTACCGACTAGCGGACTTTACAATGAGCAGTTCTTC.